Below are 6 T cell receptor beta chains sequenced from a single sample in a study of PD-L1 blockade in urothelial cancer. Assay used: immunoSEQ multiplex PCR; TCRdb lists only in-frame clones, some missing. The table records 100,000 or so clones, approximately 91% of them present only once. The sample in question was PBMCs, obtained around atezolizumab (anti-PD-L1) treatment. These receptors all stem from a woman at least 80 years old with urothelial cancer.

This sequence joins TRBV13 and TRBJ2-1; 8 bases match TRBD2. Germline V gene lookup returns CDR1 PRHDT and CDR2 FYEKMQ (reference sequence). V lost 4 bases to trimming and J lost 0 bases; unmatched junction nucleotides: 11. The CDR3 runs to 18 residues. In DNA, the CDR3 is TGTGCCAGCAGCTACGGACTAGCCGGCCGGGACTCCTACAATGAGCAGTTCTTC. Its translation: CASSYGLAGRDSYNEQFF.

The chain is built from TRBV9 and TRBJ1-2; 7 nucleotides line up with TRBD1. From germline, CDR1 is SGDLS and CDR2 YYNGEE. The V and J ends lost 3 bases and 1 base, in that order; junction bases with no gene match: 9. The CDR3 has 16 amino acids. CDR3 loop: CASSAGTDLINYGYTF. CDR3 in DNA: TGTGCCAGCAGCGCTGGGACAGATCTTATTAACTATGGCTACACCTTC.

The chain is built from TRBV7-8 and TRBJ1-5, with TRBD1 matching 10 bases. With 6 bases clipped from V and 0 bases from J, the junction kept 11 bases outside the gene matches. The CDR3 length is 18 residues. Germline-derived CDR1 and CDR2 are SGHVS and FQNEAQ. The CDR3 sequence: CASRAGQGLTHSNQPQHF. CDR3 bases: TGTGCCAGCAGGGCGGGACAGGGGCTTACTCATAGCAATCAGCCCCAGCATTTT.

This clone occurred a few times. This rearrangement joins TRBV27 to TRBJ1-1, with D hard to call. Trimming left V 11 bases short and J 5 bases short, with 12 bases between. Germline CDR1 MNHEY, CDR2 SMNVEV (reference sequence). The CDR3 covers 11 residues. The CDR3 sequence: CAVEVGTEAFF. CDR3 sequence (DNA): TGTGCCGTGGAGGTGGGGACTGAAGCTTTCTTT.

The CDR3, as DNA: TGTGCCAGTAGTATCGGGTTGAGCACAGATACGCAGTATTTT. Its protein is CASSIGLSTDTQYF. The chain links TRBV19 to TRBJ2-3; D not resolved. Germline assignment: CDR1 LNHDA and CDR2 SQIVND (reference sequence). The CDR3 loop spans 14 amino acids. Trimming cost V 3 bases and J 0 bases, with 7 bases left between them.

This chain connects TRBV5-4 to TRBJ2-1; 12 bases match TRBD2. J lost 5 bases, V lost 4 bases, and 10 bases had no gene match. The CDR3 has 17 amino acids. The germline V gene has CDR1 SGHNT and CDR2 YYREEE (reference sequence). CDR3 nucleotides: TGTGCCAGCAGCCTCAGACTAGCGGGAGTGTTCAACAATGAGCAGTTCTTC. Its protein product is CASSLRLAGVFNNEQFF.